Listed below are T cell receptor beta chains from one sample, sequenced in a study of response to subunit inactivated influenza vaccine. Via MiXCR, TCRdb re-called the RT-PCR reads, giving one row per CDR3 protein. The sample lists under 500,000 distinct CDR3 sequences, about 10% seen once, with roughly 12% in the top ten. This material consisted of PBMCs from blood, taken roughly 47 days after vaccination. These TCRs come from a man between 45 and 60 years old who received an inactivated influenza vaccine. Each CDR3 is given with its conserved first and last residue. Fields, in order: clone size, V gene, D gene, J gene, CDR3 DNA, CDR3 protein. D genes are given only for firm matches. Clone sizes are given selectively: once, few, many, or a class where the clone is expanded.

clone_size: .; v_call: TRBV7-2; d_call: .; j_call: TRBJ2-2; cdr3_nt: TGTGCCAGCAGCTTAGTGGCGCAAGTGAGCGGGGAGCTGTTTTTT; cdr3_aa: CASSLVAQVSGELFF
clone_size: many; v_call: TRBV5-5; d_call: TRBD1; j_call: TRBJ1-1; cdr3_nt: TGTGCCAGCAGCTCCTGGACAGGGACAAGCGCTGAAGCTTTCTTT; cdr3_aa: CASSSWTGTSAEAFF
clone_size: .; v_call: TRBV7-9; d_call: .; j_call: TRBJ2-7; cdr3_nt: TGTGCCAGCAGCTTAGGAATAGGGTTGGACGAGCAGTACTTC; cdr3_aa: CASSLGIGLDEQYF
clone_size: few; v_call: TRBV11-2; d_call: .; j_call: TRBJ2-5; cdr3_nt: TGTGCCAGCAGGACCTGGGGGTCTCTGGAGACCCAGTACTTC; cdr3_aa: CASRTWGSLETQYF
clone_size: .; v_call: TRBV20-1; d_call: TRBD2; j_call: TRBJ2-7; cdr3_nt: TGTATGGCCGAAGGGTGGGCCGGGACTAGCGGGAGGAGCTCCTACGAGCAGTACTTC; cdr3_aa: CMAEGWAGTSGRSSYEQYF
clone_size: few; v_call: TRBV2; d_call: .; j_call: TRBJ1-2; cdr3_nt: TGTGCCAGCACTAGTACGCCGGGACCATATGGCTACACCTTC; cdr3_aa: CASTSTPGPYGYTF
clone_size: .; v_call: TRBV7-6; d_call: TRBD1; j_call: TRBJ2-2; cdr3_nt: TGTGCCAGCAGCTGGGGACAGGGTAGGACCGGGGAGCTGTTTTTT; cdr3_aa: CASSWGQGRTGELFF
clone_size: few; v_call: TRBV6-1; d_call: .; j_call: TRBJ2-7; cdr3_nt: TGTGCCAGCAGTCAATTGACAGGTTACGAGCAGTACTTC; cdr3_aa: CASSQLTGYEQYF
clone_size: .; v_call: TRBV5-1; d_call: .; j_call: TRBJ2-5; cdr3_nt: TGCGCCAGCAGCTTGAACAGGGACCAGATCCAAGAGACCCAGTACTTC; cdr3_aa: CASSLNRDQIQETQYF
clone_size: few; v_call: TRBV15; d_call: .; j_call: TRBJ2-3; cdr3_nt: TGTGCCACCAGCTCCCGGGACTTGCCAGATACGCAGTATTTT; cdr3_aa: CATSSRDLPDTQYF
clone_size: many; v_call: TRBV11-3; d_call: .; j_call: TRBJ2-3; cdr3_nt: TGTGCCAGCAGCTATTACGGGAGCCCCGCAGATACGCAGTATTTT; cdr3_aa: CASSYYGSPADTQYF
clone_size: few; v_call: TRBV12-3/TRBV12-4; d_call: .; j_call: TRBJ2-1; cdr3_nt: TGTGCCAGCAGTTTTTTGGGGGGCCTATACAATGAGCAGTTCTTC; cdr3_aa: CASSFLGGLYNEQFF
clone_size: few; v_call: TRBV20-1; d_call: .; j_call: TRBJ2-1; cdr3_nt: TGCAGTGCTAGAGATCATGGGAGGGACAAGCAGTTCTTC; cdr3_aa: CSARDHGRDKQFF
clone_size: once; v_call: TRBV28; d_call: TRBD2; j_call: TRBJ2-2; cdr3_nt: TGTGCCAGCACCCCCGCGCAGGGTCTAGCGGCTAACACCGGGGAGCTGTTTTTT; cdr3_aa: CASTPAQGLAANTGELFF
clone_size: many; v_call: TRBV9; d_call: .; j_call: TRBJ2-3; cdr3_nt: TGTGCCAGCAGCGTAGGGGTCGCAGATACGCAGTATTTT; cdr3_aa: CASSVGVADTQYF
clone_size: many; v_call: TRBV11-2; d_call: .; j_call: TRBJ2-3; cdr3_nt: TGTGCCAGCAGGACTAACACAGATACGCAGTATTTT; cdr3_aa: CASRTNTDTQYF
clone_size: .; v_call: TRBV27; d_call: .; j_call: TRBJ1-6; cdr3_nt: TGTGCCAGCAGTTTGCGTGGGACGGATAATTCACCCCTCCACTTT; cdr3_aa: CASSLRGTDNSPLHF
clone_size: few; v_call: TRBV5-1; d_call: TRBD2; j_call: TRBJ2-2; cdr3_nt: TGCGCCAGCAGCCGTACTAGCGCCACCGGGGAGCTGTTTTTT; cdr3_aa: CASSRTSATGELFF
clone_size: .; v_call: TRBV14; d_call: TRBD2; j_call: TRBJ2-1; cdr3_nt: TGTGCCAGCAGCCAAGTCGCGGCTAGCGGATACAATGAGCAGTTCTTC; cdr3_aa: CASSQVAASGYNEQFF
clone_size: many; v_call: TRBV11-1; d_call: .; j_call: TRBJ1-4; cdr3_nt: TGTGCCAGCAGCCGGGCGGCGGGGAATGAAAAACTGTTTTTT; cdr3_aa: CASSRAAGNEKLFF
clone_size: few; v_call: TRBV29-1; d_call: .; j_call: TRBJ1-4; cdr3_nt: TGCAGCGTTCTTAGCCGGGGACGATCGTCAACTAATGAAAAACTGTTTTTT; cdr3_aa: CSVLSRGRSSTNEKLFF
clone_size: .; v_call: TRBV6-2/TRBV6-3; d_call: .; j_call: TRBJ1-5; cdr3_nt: TGTGCCAGCACTCCAATATACCCCCCCTCTAATCAGCCCCAGCATTTT; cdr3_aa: CASTPIYPPSNQPQHF
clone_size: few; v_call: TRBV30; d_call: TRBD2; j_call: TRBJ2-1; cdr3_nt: TGTGCCTGGATCGAGGGACTACTCCACAATGAGCAGTTCTTC; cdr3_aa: CAWIEGLLHNEQFF
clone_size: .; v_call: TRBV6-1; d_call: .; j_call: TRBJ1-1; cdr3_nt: TGTGCCAGCAGTGAAGCGCTTCAAGGCAGAGGAGACACTGAAGATTTCTTT; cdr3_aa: CASSEALQGRGDTEDFF
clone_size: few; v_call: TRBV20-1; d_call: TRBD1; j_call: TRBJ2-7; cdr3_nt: TGCAGTGCGGTGACAGGGAACTACGAGCAGTACTTC; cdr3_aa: CSAVTGNYEQYF
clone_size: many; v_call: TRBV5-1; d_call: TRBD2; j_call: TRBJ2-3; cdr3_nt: TGCGCCAGCAGCCCCCCGACTAGCGGGAGCACAGATACGCAGTATTTT; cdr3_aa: CASSPPTSGSTDTQYF
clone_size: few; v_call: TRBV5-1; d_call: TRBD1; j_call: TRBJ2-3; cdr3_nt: TGCGCCAGCAGCTTGGGCGGGACAGGAGTTACAGATACGCAGTATTTT; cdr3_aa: CASSLGGTGVTDTQYF
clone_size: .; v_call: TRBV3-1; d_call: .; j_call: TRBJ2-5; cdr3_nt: TGTGCCAGCAGACGCGGGACTGCACAAGAGACCCAGTACTTC; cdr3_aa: CASRRGTAQETQYF
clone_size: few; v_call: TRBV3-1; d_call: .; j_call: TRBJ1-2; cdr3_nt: TGTGCCAGCAGCCAAGACCGACGGGAAAGGAGCTATGGCTACACCTTC; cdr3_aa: CASSQDRRERSYGYTF
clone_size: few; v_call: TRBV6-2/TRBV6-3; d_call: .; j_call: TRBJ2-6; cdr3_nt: TGTGCCAGCAGCCGTATATCTGGGGCCAACGTCCTGACTTTC; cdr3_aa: CASSRISGANVLTF
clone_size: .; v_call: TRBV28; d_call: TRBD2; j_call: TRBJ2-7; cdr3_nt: TGTGCCAGCAGTAGGCCCGACAGCGGGAGGGCCGGATACGAGCAGTACTTC; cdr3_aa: CASSRPDSGRAGYEQYF
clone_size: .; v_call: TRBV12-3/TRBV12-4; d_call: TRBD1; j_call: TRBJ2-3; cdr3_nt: TGTGCCAGCAGTTTCGGGACAGGGGTATACACAGATACGCAGTATTTT; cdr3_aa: CASSFGTGVYTDTQYF
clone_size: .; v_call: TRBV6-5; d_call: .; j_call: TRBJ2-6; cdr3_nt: TGTGCCAGCAGTTCAGGACGGATACCTGGGGCCAACGTCCTGACTTTC; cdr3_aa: CASSSGRIPGANVLTF
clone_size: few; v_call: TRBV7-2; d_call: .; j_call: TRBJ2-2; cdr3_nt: TGTGCCAGCAGCTTAATTGGTCCCGGGGAGCTGTTTTTT; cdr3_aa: CASSLIGPGELFF
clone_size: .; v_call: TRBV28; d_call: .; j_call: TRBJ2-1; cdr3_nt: TGTGCCAGCAGTACCAAGGTTGATGGTGAAGATGAGCAGTTCTTC; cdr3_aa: CASSTKVDGEDEQFF
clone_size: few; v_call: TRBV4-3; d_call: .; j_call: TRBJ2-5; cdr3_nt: TGCGCCAGCAGCCGAAACCCTTCGGGGGGCAGCGAGACCCAGTACTTC; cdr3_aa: CASSRNPSGGSETQYF
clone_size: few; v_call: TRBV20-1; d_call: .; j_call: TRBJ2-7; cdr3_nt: TGCAGTGCTAGTCATGAGGGACGCCCCTACGAGCAGTACTTC; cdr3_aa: CSASHEGRPYEQYF
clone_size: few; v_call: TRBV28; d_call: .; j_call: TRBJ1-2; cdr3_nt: TGTGCCAGCAGTTTTGGGGTTAAAGCTAACTATGGCTACACCTTC; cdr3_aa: CASSFGVKANYGYTF
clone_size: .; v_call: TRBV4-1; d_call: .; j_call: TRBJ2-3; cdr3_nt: TGCGCCAGCAGCCCCGGACTCTTCACAGATACGCAGTATTTT; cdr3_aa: CASSPGLFTDTQYF
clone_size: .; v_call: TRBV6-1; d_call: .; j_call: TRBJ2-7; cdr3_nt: TGTGCCAGCAAGCCCGCACCCGGGTCTTACGAGCAGTACTTC; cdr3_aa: CASKPAPGSYEQYF
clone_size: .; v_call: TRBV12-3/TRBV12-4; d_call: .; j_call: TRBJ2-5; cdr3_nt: TGTGCCAGCAGTTGGGTTAGCCAAGAGACCCAGTACTTC; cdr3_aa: CASSWVSQETQYF
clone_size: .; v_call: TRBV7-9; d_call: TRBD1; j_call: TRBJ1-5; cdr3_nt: TGTGCCAGCAGCAACCAAGGACAGGGAGGTCAGCCCCAGCATTTT; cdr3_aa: CASSNQGQGGQPQHF
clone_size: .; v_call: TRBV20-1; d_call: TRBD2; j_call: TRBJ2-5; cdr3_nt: TGCAGTGCTAGGGGAGCGGGGTGGTACCAAGAGACCCAGTACTTC; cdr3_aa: CSARGAGWYQETQYF
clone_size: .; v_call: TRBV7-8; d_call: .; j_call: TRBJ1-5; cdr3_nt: TGTGCCAGCAGCTTAGCGGAGGGATATAGCAATCAGCCCCAGCATTTT; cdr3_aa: CASSLAEGYSNQPQHF
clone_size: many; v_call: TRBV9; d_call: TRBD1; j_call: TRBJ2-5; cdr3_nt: TGTGCCAGCAGCGTGGGACAGGGGAGGGAGACCCAGTACTTC; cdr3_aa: CASSVGQGRETQYF